The 7 T cell receptor beta chains given below trace back to one sample, sequenced in a study of regulatory T cells in long-lasting Graves disease (dated by TCRdb to the early 2020s). What the time point label conveys for this sample: persistent/refractory GD, antithyroid drugs over 5 years with positive TRAb. RNA was extracted from PBMCs in TRIzol for both TCR sequencing and RNA sequencing. Receptor amplification or capture employed multiplex PCR. The sequencing machine was an Illumina HiSeq 4000. CDR3 regions were amplified by Arm-PCR with iRepertoire HTBI primers to construct TCR beta libraries. TCRdb handled the public reads itself, with Q25 trimming in fastp and clone calling in MiXCR, and kept productive beta chains. Rows with a matching CDR3 protein are joined into one entry that keeps the most common DNA and genes. Across this sample there are roughly 500,000 distinct CDR3 sequences, with around 20% seen only once. The ten largest clones represent 6.5% to 8% of the sample.

The sample in question was peripheral blood mononuclear cells (PBMCs), obtained when the disease was refractory, from a patient treated with antithyroid drugs. These receptors were obtained from a female donor with Graves disease.

CDR3 nucleotide sequence: TGTGCCAGCAGTGTAGGCAGGGTGATGAACACTGAAGCTTTCTTT. Protein sequence: CASSVGRVMNTEAFF. The chain recombines TRBV2 with TRBJ1-1; possibly TRBD1 for D (5 bases). The V end was cut by 4 bases, the J end by 0 bases, with 12 bases between. The germline gives CDR1 SNHLY, CDR2 FYNNEI. The length of the CDR3 is 15 residues.

CDR3 bases: TGTGCCAGCAGTGGCTGGGGTACGCAGTATTTT. Translation gives CASSGWGTQYF. The chain is built from TRBV27 and TRBJ2-3, with D uncertain. The CDR3 sequence is 11 residues long. Germline CDR1 reads MNHEY; CDR2 reads SMNVEV (reference sequence). Trimming took 5 bases from V and 8 from J, leaving 8 bases between them.

In its sample, this clonotype was seen a few times. The rearrangement links TRBV7-6 to TRBJ2-7, with TRBD2 matching 10 bases. This CDR3 comprises 15 residues. Germline V gene sequence: CDR1 SGHVS, CDR2 FNYEAQ. V lost 4 bases and J lost 1; bases outside the gene matches: 4. The CDR3 loop is CASSSSGRGSYEQYF. The CDR3 nucleotides are TGTGCCAGCAGCTCAAGCGGGAGGGGTTCCTACGAGCAGTACTTC.

This clonotype was picked up many times. V usage is TRBV20-1 and J usage is TRBJ2-7; TRBD2 aligns across 7 bases. CDR1 is DFQATT, CDR2 SNEGSKA, per germline (reference sequence). This CDR3 has 12 residues. After removal of 3 bases from V and 6 bases from J, the junction contained 5 bases not matched to a gene. Here the CDR3 DNA reads TGCAGTGCTAGCCGGGGGGAGTTCGAGCAGTACTTC. As protein: CSASRGEFEQYF.

The J gene is TRBJ2-2, the V gene TRBV2; the match to TRBD2 covers 12 bases. The CDR3 loop spans 15 amino acids. Germline CDR1 and CDR2: SNHLY and FYNNEI. Trimming cost V 6 bases and J 4 bases; bases outside gene matches: 3. The CDR3 coding sequence is TGTGCCAGCAGGACTAGCGGGAGTTTCACCGGGGAGCTGTTTTTT. It specifies CASRTSGSFTGELFF.

With respect to this clonotype: A much bigger clone sits one base away, suggesting this may be a read error. This rearrangement joins TRBV27 to TRBJ2-5; D remains ambiguous. The CDR3 spans 13 residues. Germline CDR1 is MNHEY and CDR2 is SMNVEV (reference sequence). The CDR3 coding sequence is TGTGCCTGCAGCGCGATGGGCCAAGAGACCCAGTACTTC. Residues: CACSAMGQETQYF.

This clonotype was found many times. This chain connects TRBV7-9 to TRBJ2-7; 7 positions agree with TRBD2. Germline V gives CDR1 SEHNR, CDR2 FQNEAQ (reference sequence). V trimming: 9 bases; J trimming: 0 bases; junction bases outside the gene matches: 5. The CDR3 is 13 amino acids. The CDR3 DNA is TGTGCCAGTTGTCCTAGCGGCTCCTACGAGCAGTACTTC. Its translation: CASCPSGSYEQYF. Full variable domain (outside the CDR3, taken from reference TRBV7-9 and TRBJ2-7): DTGVSQNPRHKITKRGQNVTFRCDPISEHNRLYWYRQTLGQGPEFLTYFQNEAQLEKSRLLSDRFSAERPKGSFSTLEIQRTEQGDSAMYLCASCPSGSYEQYFGPGTRLTVT.